The 4 T cell receptor beta chains below were found in one sample sequenced in a study of T cells in women clearing cervical HPV infection. Repertoires were generated with immunoSEQ multiplex PCR, while TCRdb's copy carries only in-frame clones and drops some. Its clone listing holds fewer than 35,000 clones. The sequenced sample consisted of blood buffy coat. These receptors originate from a woman aged 18-69 years with a cervical HPV16 infection that either progressed to CIN3+ or cleared (not recorded which).

A remark on this clone: The sequenced fragment ends 3 residues before the CDR3 boundary, so the rest is inferred from the germline J gene. This chain uses TRBV5-1 with TRBJ2-5; perhaps TRBD2 as D (6 bases). In germline, CDR1 is SGHRS, CDR2 YFSETQ. The CDR3 totals 15 residues. V shed 0 bases and J shed 3 bases, with 12 bases lying between them. This CDR3 reads CASSLAGGGEETQYF. The sequenced part of the CDR3 DNA is TGCGCCAGCAGCTTGGCCGGGGGAGGAGAAGAGACC.

In regard to this clone: Read data end 3 residues before the CDR3 end; the end is taken from the germline J gene. This chain connects TRBV20-1 to TRBJ2-3; D is unresolved. CDR3 size: 15 residues. The ends were cut back, 1 base at V and 2 bases at J, with 13 bases in the middle. Germline assignment: CDR1 DFQATT and CDR2 SNEGSKA (reference sequence). Incomplete CDR3 DNA: TGCAGTGCTAGAGTCTCGTCGACAACCACAGATACG. Its protein product is CSARVSSTTTDT. In full, the CDR3 is CSARVSSTTTDTQYF.

About this clone itself: With the read ending 3 residues before the CDR3 end, the germline J gene is used to fill in that end. The chain uses TRBV5-4 and TRBJ2-7; 7 bases match TRBD2. The CDR3 consists of 16 residues. V was clipped by 4 bases and J by 3 bases; unmatched bases: 13. The germline V gene has CDR1 SGHNT and CDR2 YYREEE (reference sequence). The part of the CDR3 DNA that was read is TGTGCCAGCAGCGAACCCGGTGCGGGAGAATACTACGAG. It specifies CASSEPGAGEYYE. The complete CDR3 sequence is CASSEPGAGEYYEQYF.

In the case of this clone: The observed sequence ends 3 residues before the CDR3 terminus, with the missing tail filled in from the germline J gene. J is TRBJ2-2 and V is TRBV5-1; D is possibly TRBD1 (6 bases). Germline-derived CDR1 and CDR2 are SGHRS and YFSETQ. Trimming cost V 3 bases and J 4 bases, with 10 bases left between them. This CDR3 has 14 amino acids. Incomplete CDR3 DNA: TGCGCCAGCAGCTCGGACAGCCTCACCGGGGAG. Encoded protein: CASSSDSLTGE. The CDR3 reads in full as CASSSDSLTGELFF.